The sequence of this TCR beta chain was determined in a study of blood T cells in healthy people across ages. The CDR3 spans 14 residues. The germline V gene encodes CDR1 SGHRS and CDR2 YFSETQ. The trim removed 6 bases at V and 4 bases at J, leaving 7 bases unmatched. PCR was performed a second time for about 6 to 12 cycles using a sample-barcoded 5' primer and a J-beta primer mix. Each cDNA molecule was tagged by a template-switch adaptor that had 12 random nucleotides. TCRdb passed the 5' RACE reads through MiXCR, listing each CDR3 protein once. The sample shows approximately 960,000 distinct CDR3 sequences, about 27% of them seen only once. Findings and limits, study-wide: The study found more naive CD4+ cells and higher diversity in long-lived than aged donors.

This clonotype was counted at least ten times. Its antigen is unknown. Separately, the same data were catalogued under a study of T cells of mothers and their children. From that second work: Each child contributed roughly 3.2 million TCR beta CDR3 reads, while each mother contributed over 9.5 million.

The rearrangement uses TRBV5-1 and TRBJ2-5, with TRBD1 matching over 9 bases. The sequenced sample consisted of blood. This clonotype originated in a woman aged 40 to 49 in good health. For the CDR3, the DNA is TGCGCCAGCACCAATCCGGGACAGGGAGAGACCCAGTACTTC. Its protein product is CASTNPGQGETQYF.